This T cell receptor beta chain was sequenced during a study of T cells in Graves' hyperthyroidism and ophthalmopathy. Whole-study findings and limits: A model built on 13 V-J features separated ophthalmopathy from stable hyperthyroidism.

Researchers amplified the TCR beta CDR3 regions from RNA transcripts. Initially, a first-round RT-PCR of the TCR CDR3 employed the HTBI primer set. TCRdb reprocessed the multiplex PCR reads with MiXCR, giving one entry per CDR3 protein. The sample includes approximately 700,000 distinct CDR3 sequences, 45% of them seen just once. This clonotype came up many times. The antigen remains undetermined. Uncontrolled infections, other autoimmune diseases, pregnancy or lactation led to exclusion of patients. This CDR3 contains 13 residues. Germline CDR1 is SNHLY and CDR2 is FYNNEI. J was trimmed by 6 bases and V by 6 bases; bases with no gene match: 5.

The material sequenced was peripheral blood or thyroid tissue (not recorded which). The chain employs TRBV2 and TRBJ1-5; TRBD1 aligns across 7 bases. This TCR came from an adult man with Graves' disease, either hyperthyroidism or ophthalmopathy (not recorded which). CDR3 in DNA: TGTGCCAGCAGCCGACAGGGCAGTCAGCCCCAGCATTTT. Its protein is CASSRQGSQPQHF. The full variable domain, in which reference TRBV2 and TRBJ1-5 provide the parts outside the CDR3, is EPEVTQTPSHQVTQMGQEVILRCVPISNHLYFYWYRQILGQKVEFLVSFYNNEISEKSEIFDDQFSVERPDGSNFTLKIRSTKLEDSAMYFCASSRQGSQPQHFGDGTRLSIL.